The rows below give T cell receptor beta chains drawn from one sample of a study of technical replicates of blood from four donors. The method was immunoSEQ multiplex PCR; TCRdb's version includes in-frame clones alone and lacks a portion of them. The data contain more than 80,000 clones, about 96% of them seen just once; the ten biggest clones take up about 0.31%. Sequenced input: T cells isolated from PBMCs. Receptors originate from a human donor in good health. The CDR3 runs from the conserved cysteine through the conserved F or W. The D gene is left open where the match is weak. Rows may omit the clone size; those that give it use once, few, many or a size class.

v_gene: TRBV7-2
d_gene: TRBD2
abundance: -
j_gene: TRBJ2-7
CDR3nt: TGTGCCAGCAGCGTACTAGCGGGAGCCCCCTACGAGCAGTACTTC
CDR3aa: CASSVLAGAPYEQYF

v_gene: TRBV19
d_gene: -
abundance: -
j_gene: TRBJ1-1
CDR3nt: TGTGCCAGTAGTATCGGACAGAACACTGAAGCTTTCTTT
CDR3aa: CASSIGQNTEAFF

v_gene: TRBV5-1
d_gene: -
abundance: -
j_gene: TRBJ1-3
CDR3nt: TGCGCCAGCAGCTTGAAGGCGGCTGGAAACACCATATATTTT
CDR3aa: CASSLKAAGNTIYF

v_gene: TRBV6-1
d_gene: TRBD1
abundance: -
j_gene: TRBJ2-7
CDR3nt: TGTGCCAGCAGTGCTCCGGGACAGGGGCTCTACGAGCAGTACTTC
CDR3aa: CASSAPGQGLYEQYF

v_gene: TRBV28
d_gene: -
abundance: -
j_gene: TRBJ2-1
CDR3nt: TGTGCCAGCAGCCAAGTCCGGGGGGAAGGGGGCAATGAGCAGTTCTTC
CDR3aa: CASSQVRGEGGNEQFF

v_gene: TRBV27
d_gene: TRBD1
abundance: -
j_gene: TRBJ1-1
CDR3nt: TGTGCCAGCAGTTTCCGGGACAGGGGGCCAGCTTTCTTT
CDR3aa: CASSFRDRGPAFF

v_gene: TRBV6-5
d_gene: -
abundance: -
j_gene: TRBJ1-4
CDR3nt: TGTGCCAGCAGCGCGACAGGCCCAGAAAATGAAAAACTGTTTTTT
CDR3aa: CASSATGPENEKLFF

v_gene: TRBV5-8
d_gene: -
abundance: -
j_gene: TRBJ1-3
CDR3nt: TGTGCCAGCAGTCGACAGTTCTCTGGAAACACCATATATTTT
CDR3aa: CASSRQFSGNTIYF

v_gene: TRBV13
d_gene: -
abundance: -
j_gene: TRBJ2-1
CDR3nt: TGTGCCAGCAGCCCGGACCCCAGCGGGCGGTACTACAATGAGCAGTTCTTC
CDR3aa: CASSPDPSGRYYNEQFF

v_gene: TRBV5-6
d_gene: -
abundance: -
j_gene: TRBJ1-3
CDR3nt: TGTGCCAGCAGGCCTACGGGGGAGCGTACGGACACCATATATTTT
CDR3aa: CASRPTGERTDTIYF

v_gene: TRBV5-1
d_gene: TRBD1
abundance: once
j_gene: TRBJ2-1
CDR3nt: TGCGCCAGCAGCTTGTATATAGCACAGGGGAATGAGCAGTTCTTC
CDR3aa: CASSLYIAQGNEQFF

v_gene: TRBV4-2
d_gene: -
abundance: -
j_gene: TRBJ1-1
CDR3nt: TGTGCCAGCAGCCAAGCAGGGACTGAAGCTTTCTTT
CDR3aa: CASSQAGTEAFF

v_gene: TRBV9
d_gene: -
abundance: -
j_gene: TRBJ2-5
CDR3nt: TGTGCCAGCAGCGTAGGAGGACTTAAAGAGACCCAGTACTTC
CDR3aa: CASSVGGLKETQYF

v_gene: TRBV2
d_gene: -
abundance: -
j_gene: TRBJ2-2
CDR3nt: TGTGCCAGCAGTGAGGGGAGTAACTCCGGGGAGCTGTTTTTT
CDR3aa: CASSEGSNSGELFF

v_gene: TRBV29-1
d_gene: -
abundance: -
j_gene: TRBJ2-3
CDR3nt: TGCAGCGTTGTTGTGTCTAGTGAAGATACGCAGTATTTT
CDR3aa: CSVVVSSEDTQYF

v_gene: TRBV9
d_gene: -
abundance: -
j_gene: TRBJ2-3
CDR3nt: TGTGCCAGCAGCGAGCAAGAAGATACGCAGTATTTT
CDR3aa: CASSEQEDTQYF

v_gene: TRBV18
d_gene: TRBD1
abundance: -
j_gene: TRBJ2-7
CDR3nt: TGTGCCAGCTCACCGGCCGGGACAGGGAACTACGAGCAGTACTTC
CDR3aa: CASSPAGTGNYEQYF

v_gene: TRBV7-9
d_gene: -
abundance: -
j_gene: TRBJ2-1
CDR3nt: TGTGCCAGCAGCTTTGAGCGTAATGAGCAGTTCTTC
CDR3aa: CASSFERNEQFF

v_gene: TRBV25-1
d_gene: TRBD1
abundance: -
j_gene: TRBJ1-1
CDR3nt: TGTGCCAGCAGGCGGGGACAGGGGGTTACTGAAGCTTTCTTT
CDR3aa: CASRRGQGVTEAFF

v_gene: TRBV9
d_gene: -
abundance: -
j_gene: TRBJ2-3
CDR3nt: TGTGCCAGCAGCGGCCTAGCAGAAGATACGCAGTATTTT
CDR3aa: CASSGLAEDTQYF

v_gene: TRBV6-1
d_gene: -
abundance: -
j_gene: TRBJ2-7
CDR3nt: TGTGCCAGCAGTGACTACAGGGGAGGCCTCCACGAGCAGTACTTC
CDR3aa: CASSDYRGGLHEQYF

v_gene: TRBV29-1
d_gene: -
abundance: -
j_gene: TRBJ1-1
CDR3nt: TGCAGCGTCGGGACTCAAGGGACTGAAGCCTTCTTT
CDR3aa: CSVGTQGTEAFF

v_gene: TRBV6-5
d_gene: TRBD2
abundance: -
j_gene: TRBJ2-7
CDR3nt: TGTGCCAGCAGTTATCGGTGGGAGGGAAACTACGAGCAGTACTTC
CDR3aa: CASSYRWEGNYEQYF

v_gene: TRBV27
d_gene: TRBD1
abundance: -
j_gene: TRBJ1-1
CDR3nt: TGTGCCAGCAGTTACCTCGACAGGGGGGGGGCTTTCTTT
CDR3aa: CASSYLDRGGAFF

v_gene: TRBV27
d_gene: -
abundance: once
j_gene: TRBJ2-7
CDR3nt: TGTGCCAGCAGTCCCAGGGTTACACCCTACGAGCAGTACTTC
CDR3aa: CASSPRVTPYEQYF

v_gene: TRBV23-1
d_gene: TRBD1
abundance: -
j_gene: TRBJ2-1
CDR3nt: TGCGCCAGCAGTCAATTCGGACAGGGGAAGGATGAGCAGTTCTTC
CDR3aa: CASSQFGQGKDEQFF

v_gene: TRBV4-1
d_gene: -
abundance: once
j_gene: TRBJ1-2
CDR3nt: TGCGCCAGCAGCCACGTGGTAACTTTAGCTAACTATGGCTACACCTTC
CDR3aa: CASSHVVTLANYGYTF

v_gene: TRBV9
d_gene: -
abundance: -
j_gene: TRBJ1-4
CDR3nt: TGTGCCAGCAGCGTATTTGAGGGAACTAATGAAAAACTGTTTTTT
CDR3aa: CASSVFEGTNEKLFF

v_gene: TRBV6-6
d_gene: TRBD1
abundance: -
j_gene: TRBJ2-5
CDR3nt: TGTGCCAGCAGTCGGACAGGGAAGGAGACCCAGTACTTC
CDR3aa: CASSRTGKETQYF

v_gene: TRBV6-1
d_gene: -
abundance: -
j_gene: TRBJ1-1
CDR3nt: TGTGCCAGCAGTGGAACAGGTTGGACTGAAGCTTTCTTT
CDR3aa: CASSGTGWTEAFF

v_gene: TRBV19
d_gene: -
abundance: -
j_gene: TRBJ1-5
CDR3nt: TGTGCCAGTATCAGTTCCGGGACTTATCAGCCCCAGCATTTT
CDR3aa: CASISSGTYQPQHF

v_gene: TRBV15
d_gene: -
abundance: -
j_gene: TRBJ2-5
CDR3nt: TGTGCCACCGAGTCTGGCGGGACCCAGTACTTC
CDR3aa: CATESGGTQYF

v_gene: TRBV7-9
d_gene: -
abundance: -
j_gene: TRBJ1-3
CDR3nt: TGTGCCAGCAGCTTGGGCGGGGTTAGCGGAAACACCATATATTTT
CDR3aa: CASSLGGVSGNTIYF

v_gene: TRBV27
d_gene: TRBD1
abundance: -
j_gene: TRBJ1-5
CDR3nt: TGTGCCAGCAGTTGGGACAGGGGATATCAGCCCCAGCATTTT
CDR3aa: CASSWDRGYQPQHF

v_gene: TRBV7-2
d_gene: TRBD2
abundance: once
j_gene: TRBJ2-4
CDR3nt: TGTGCCAGCACCAGACTAGCGGGAGTGGATCGGGCACAAAACATTCAGTACTTC
CDR3aa: CASTRLAGVDRAQNIQYF

v_gene: TRBV30
d_gene: TRBD2
abundance: -
j_gene: TRBJ2-1
CDR3nt: TGTGCCTGGAGTGGAGCGGGAGGTGGCAATGAGCAGTTCTTC
CDR3aa: CAWSGAGGGNEQFF

v_gene: TRBV18
d_gene: TRBD1
abundance: once
j_gene: TRBJ1-2
CDR3nt: TGTGCCAGCTCACCCGGGACAGCTAACTATGGCTACACCTTC
CDR3aa: CASSPGTANYGYTF

v_gene: TRBV5-6
d_gene: TRBD2
abundance: -
j_gene: TRBJ2-5
CDR3nt: TGTGCCAGCAGCTTTCTTACTAGCGGGACTCAAGAGACCCAGTACTTC
CDR3aa: CASSFLTSGTQETQYF

v_gene: TRBV5-5
d_gene: TRBD1
abundance: -
j_gene: TRBJ2-3
CDR3nt: TGTGCCAGCAGCCTCCGGGACAGGGGGCTTCGGCCGCAGTATTTT
CDR3aa: CASSLRDRGLRPQYF

v_gene: TRBV4-2
d_gene: -
abundance: -
j_gene: TRBJ2-7
CDR3nt: TGTGCCAGCAGCCAAGAGGGAGGTGCTCAATACGAGCAGTACTTC
CDR3aa: CASSQEGGAQYEQYF

v_gene: TRBV14
d_gene: -
abundance: -
j_gene: TRBJ1-4
CDR3nt: TGTGCCAGCAGCCAAGACGCGTTTGCAACTAATGAAAAACTGTTTTTT
CDR3aa: CASSQDAFATNEKLFF

v_gene: TRBV9
d_gene: -
abundance: -
j_gene: TRBJ1-5
CDR3nt: TGTGCCAGCAGCGTAGAAAGGGGGGGAGGGCCCCAGCATTTT
CDR3aa: CASSVERGGGPQHF

v_gene: TRBV7-9
d_gene: -
abundance: -
j_gene: TRBJ2-1
CDR3nt: TGTGCCAGCAGCGAACTACCTGCTAGTATCAATGAGCAGTTCTTC
CDR3aa: CASSELPASINEQFF

v_gene: TRBV29-1
d_gene: -
abundance: -
j_gene: TRBJ2-3
CDR3nt: TGCAGCGGCGCTAGAGGGAGCGGTGTAACAGATACGCAGTATTTT
CDR3aa: CSGARGSGVTDTQYF

v_gene: TRBV11-3
d_gene: TRBD1
abundance: -
j_gene: TRBJ2-7
CDR3nt: TGTGCCAGCAGCCTTGGACAGGGGAACTCCTACGAGCAGTACTTC
CDR3aa: CASSLGQGNSYEQYF

v_gene: TRBV2
d_gene: TRBD2
abundance: once
j_gene: TRBJ2-1
CDR3nt: TGTGCCAGCAGCTGGCGGGAGATTTATGAGCAGTTCTTC
CDR3aa: CASSWREIYEQFF

v_gene: TRBV28
d_gene: TRBD1
abundance: -
j_gene: TRBJ1-2
CDR3nt: TGTGCCAGCAGTCCGAGGACAGGGGATGGCTACACCTTC
CDR3aa: CASSPRTGDGYTF

v_gene: TRBV14
d_gene: TRBD1
abundance: -
j_gene: TRBJ1-2
CDR3nt: TGTGCCAGCAGCCAAGATCCTGACAGGGGAAGAGGCTACACCTTC
CDR3aa: CASSQDPDRGRGYTF

v_gene: TRBV27
d_gene: TRBD1
abundance: -
j_gene: TRBJ2-4
CDR3nt: TGTGCCAGCAGTCAAGGACAGGAAGAAGCCCTAAGTGACAAAAACATTCAGTACTTC
CDR3aa: CASSQGQEEALSDKNIQYF

v_gene: TRBV28
d_gene: -
abundance: -
j_gene: TRBJ1-5
CDR3nt: TGTGCCAGCAGTTTAGGGGCAGGGGATCCTAGCAATCAGCCCCAGCATTTT
CDR3aa: CASSLGAGDPSNQPQHF

v_gene: TRBV9
d_gene: TRBD2
abundance: -
j_gene: TRBJ2-3
CDR3nt: TGTGCCAGCAGCGTTACTAGCGTATTCCATACGCAGTATTTT
CDR3aa: CASSVTSVFHTQYF

v_gene: TRBV29-1
d_gene: TRBD1
abundance: -
j_gene: TRBJ1-3
CDR3nt: TGCAGCGTTGAATTCGGGGACAGGAGAAGAAACACCATATATTTT
CDR3aa: CSVEFGDRRRNTIYF

v_gene: TRBV30
d_gene: TRBD1
abundance: -
j_gene: TRBJ1-5
CDR3nt: TGTGCCTGGAGTAGAGGGGGCAGCAATCAGCCCCAGCATTTT
CDR3aa: CAWSRGGSNQPQHF

v_gene: TRBV6-1
d_gene: -
abundance: -
j_gene: TRBJ2-7
CDR3nt: TGTGCCAGCAGCATGACAGCCTACTACGAGCAGTACTTC
CDR3aa: CASSMTAYYEQYF